These 31 T cell receptor beta chains were sequenced from one sample in a study of PD-1 blockade in classical Hodgkin lymphoma. The data were produced by immunoSEQ multiplex PCR, yet TCRdb's version contains in-frame clones alone and is incomplete. The profile shows about 43,000 clones, around 76% of them singletons. After autologous stem cell transplantation all patients relapsed, and prior brentuximab vedotin exposure differed between cohorts. Material: peripheral blood mononuclear cells (PBMCs), obtained before the second cycle of nivolumab. The receptor source for this set is a human donor with classical Hodgkin lymphoma.

This clone was seen more than once but under ten times. The chain couples TRBV13 to TRBJ1-1, with 7 bases fitting TRBD1. The V segment lost 5 bases and the J segment 8 bases; nucleotides outside the gene matches: 11. Germline values: CDR1 PRHDT, CDR2 FYEKMQ (reference sequence). The CDR3 has 14 residues. The CDR3 coding sequence is TGTGCCAGCAGCCCCGGACAGGACTACTTCGAAGCTTTCTTT. This translates into CASSPGQDYFEAFF.

This clone was seen a single time. V usage is TRBV4-1 and J usage is TRBJ2-7, with 9 positions matching TRBD1. Germline CDR1 MGHRA, CDR2 YSYEKL. This CDR3 is 14 amino acids long. Germline trimming cut 4 bases from V and 3 bases from J; bases unmatched to any gene: 4. The DNA of the CDR3 is TGCGCCAGCAGCCTGACAGGGGGAATCTACGAGCAGTACTTC. Translation gives CASSLTGGIYEQYF.

The chain joins TRBV6-4 to TRBJ1-1; 7 positions agree with TRBD1. The CDR3 contains 14 residues. The germline gives CDR1 MRHNA, CDR2 SNTAGT. The V gene end was trimmed by 3 bases and the J gene end by 10 bases; junction bases not matched to a gene: 11. The CDR3 loop reads CASSDEGALLRAFF. CDR3 DNA: TGTGCCAGCAGTGATGAGGGGGCCTTGTTAAGAGCTTTCTTT.

V usage is TRBV25-1 and J usage is TRBJ2-1; D call uncertain. CDR1 MGHDK and CDR2 SYGVNS come from the germline V gene. V was clipped by 1 base and J by 4 bases, with 8 bases between them. There are 14 residues in the CDR3. In nucleotides, the CDR3 is TGTGCCAGCAGTGAATCTCCCGGGTACAATGAGCAGTTCTTC. It yields the protein CASSESPGYNEQFF.

The chain links TRBV6-6 to TRBJ1-2, with 8 bases fitting TRBD1. The CDR3 runs 16 residues. Germline CDR1 MNHNY, CDR2 SVGAGI (reference sequence). Trimming cost V 6 bases and J 2 bases; bases outside gene matches: 11. CDR3 sequence reads: CASSPTTAGGNYGYTF. Written as DNA, the CDR3 is TGTGCCAGCAGCCCGACAACGGCAGGGGGCAACTATGGCTACACCTTC.

This chain joins TRBV28 and TRBJ1-1, with 7 bases aligning to TRBD1. Germline V CDR1 and CDR2: MDHEN, SYDVKM. The CDR3 is 14 residues long. The V and J ends lost 7 bases and 8 bases, in that order; junction bases with no gene match: 13. The DNA of the CDR3 is TGTGCCAGCACCACCGTAAGGGGGCACGGAGAAGCTTTCTTT. This sequence encodes CASTTVRGHGEAFF.

The table lists this clone with a count of one. The V call is TRBV4-1, the J call TRBJ1-2, with D possibly TRBD1 on 5 matching bases. The V gene lost 0 bases and the J gene lost 6 bases, with 26 bases spanning the gap. CDR3 length equals 19 residues. The germline V gene has CDR1 MGHRA and CDR2 YSYEKL. CDR3 nucleotides: TGCGCCAGCAGCCAAGAACGGGTTTTTTTGGGACTTCTAAAGGATGGCTACACCTTC. This sequence encodes CASSQERVFLGLLKDGYTF.

The rearrangement joins TRBV6-1 to TRBJ2-3, with TRBD1 matching 9 bases. Germline trimming cut 5 bases from V and 9 bases from J; bases unmatched to any gene: 9. Germline assignment: CDR1 MNHNS and CDR2 SASEGT. The length of the CDR3 is 14 residues. The CDR3 region has the DNA TGTGCCAGCAGTCGGGACAGGGCGGATCACACGCAGTATTTT. It is translated as CASSRDRADHTQYF.

The V gene is TRBV7-9, the J gene TRBJ1-1; no reliable D call. Per germline, CDR1 SEHNR and CDR2 FQNEAQ (reference sequence). The CDR3 is 13 amino acids. Deletions cut 5 bases from V and 4 bases from J, with 11 bases between. CDR3 residues: CASSPSSTTEAFF. The CDR3 DNA reads TGTGCCAGCAGCCCCAGTTCTACCACTGAAGCTTTCTTT.

This chain uses TRBV6-6 with TRBJ1-2, with unresolved D. The CDR3 runs 10 residues. The V gene's germline CDR1 is MNHNY and CDR2 SVGAGI (reference sequence). The CDR3 loop reads CATSVRGYTF. CDR3 sequence (DNA): TGTGCAACGAGCGTCAGGGGCTACACCTTC.

This clone came up a few times. This sequence joins TRBV2 and TRBJ1-2; possibly TRBD1 for D (5 bases). V lost 1 base and J lost 4, with 10 bases in between. Per the germline V gene, CDR1 is SNHLY and CDR2 is FYNNEI. The CDR3 totals 14 residues. The CDR3 here is CASSEDRSGYGYTF. In nucleotides, the CDR3 is TGTGCCAGCAGTGAAGACAGGTCCGGCTATGGCTACACCTTC.

The V and J genes are TRBV27 and TRBJ1-4; 7 bases fit TRBD1. CDR3 size: 15 residues. CDR1 is MNHEY and CDR2 is SMNVEV in the germline V gene (reference sequence). The trim removed 2 bases at V and 4 bases at J, leaving 4 bases unmatched. Here the CDR3 reads CASSLTTGRNEKLFF. The CDR3 DNA reads as TGTGCCAGCAGTTTAACGACAGGGCGTAATGAAAAACTGTTTTTT.

In its sample, this clone was seen a few times. The chain has TRBV28 and TRBJ1-6; no clear D gene. Trimming pared 1 base from V and 0 bases from J, leaving 7 bases between. This CDR3 comprises 16 residues. The germline V gene encodes CDR1 MDHEN and CDR2 SYDVKM. DNA of the CDR3: TGTGCCAGCAGTTTATATTCCAGCTCCTATAATTCACCCCTCCACTTT. Its translation: CASSLYSSSYNSPLHF.

The chain carries TRBV30 and TRBJ2-7, with D uncertain. Germline V gene lookup returns CDR1 GTSNPN and CDR2 SVGIG (reference sequence). The CDR3 loop spans 14 amino acids. The V end was cut by 1 base, the J end by 4 bases, with 14 bases between. CDR3 nucleotide sequence: TGTGCCTGGAGTGACGCATTTAAGGGTTACGAGCAGTACTTC. Its protein is CAWSDAFKGYEQYF.

The gene calls are TRBV5-5 and TRBJ1-5; D not certain. Per the germline V gene, CDR1 is SGHKS and CDR2 is YYEKEE (reference sequence). The CDR3 is 14 residues long. Deletions cut 4 bases from V and 3 bases from J, with 11 bases between. This CDR3 is CASSGDIHNQPQHF. The CDR3 DNA reads as TGTGCCAGCAGCGGCGACATCCACAATCAGCCCCAGCATTTT.

DNA of the CDR3: TGTGCCAGCACCCAAACCCGGACTGTCTACAATGAGCAGTTCTTC. Its protein product is CASTQTRTVYNEQFF. The chain uses TRBV2 and TRBJ2-1, with D possibly being TRBD2 (5 bases). Trimming removed 7 bases at V and 3 bases at J, with 16 bases between. This CDR3 is built from 15 residues. CDR1 is SNHLY and CDR2 is FYNNEI in the germline V gene.

The chain combines TRBV6-4 with TRBJ2-3; 10 positions match TRBD2. After removal of 5 bases from V and 0 bases from J, the junction contained 5 bases not matched to a gene. The CDR3 covers 16 residues. Germline CDR1 is MRHNA and CDR2 is SNTAGT. The CDR3 DNA reads TGTGCCAGCAGTCCACTAGCGGGGTACAGCACAGATACGCAGTATTTT. Its translation is CASSPLAGYSTDTQYF.

The chain carries TRBV12-5 and TRBJ1-6; D is uncertain. Trimming took off 2 bases at V and 0 bases at J, with 14 bases between the two ends. There are 18 residues in the CDR3. Germline CDR1 LGHNT, CDR2 FRNRAP. The DNA for the CDR3 is TGTGCTAGTGGTTTGATAACGGGAGGGAGCTCCTATAATTCACCCCTCCACTTT. Translated: CASGLITGGSSYNSPLHF.

This clone was observed a single time. This rearrangement joins TRBV6-5 to TRBJ2-2; 7 nucleotides match TRBD2. The CDR3 loop spans 15 amino acids. V was clipped by 5 bases and J by 0 bases; unmatched bases: 3. The V gene's germline CDR1 is MNHEY and CDR2 SVGAGI. The CDR3 sequence is CASSPSGANTGELFF. The CDR3 DNA reads as TGTGCCAGCAGTCCAAGCGGGGCGAACACCGGGGAGCTGTTTTTT.

The gene calls are TRBV10-3 and TRBJ2-7, with D hard to call. Trimming cost V 2 bases and J 0 bases, with 20 bases left between them. The germline CDR1 and CDR2 sequences are ENHRY and SYGVKD. The CDR3 has 18 residues. CDR3 loop: CAISETRRRLAHSYEQYF. The DNA of the CDR3 is TGTGCCATCAGTGAGACGCGGCGGAGACTCGCTCACTCCTACGAGCAGTACTTC.

J is TRBJ2-1 and V is TRBV30; TRBD2 matches 10 bases. Germline loops: CDR1 GTSNPN, CDR2 SVGIG (reference sequence). The CDR3 is 14 amino acids. Trimming at V came to 4 bases and at J to 9 bases, leaving 9 bases not matched to a gene. The CDR3 here is CAWTSGSGFSEQFF. The DNA of the CDR3 is TGTGCCTGGACTAGCGGGAGTGGGTTCAGTGAGCAGTTCTTC.

The chain uses TRBV9 and TRBJ1-5; D gene unclear. With 2 bases removed from V and 0 bases from J, the gap between germline ends came to 9 bases. Germline CDR1 is SGDLS and CDR2 is YYNGEE. The CDR3 extends over 15 amino acids. The CDR3 nucleotides are TGTGCCAGCAGCGTCGCCGGATATAGCAATCAGCCCCAGCATTTT. The encoded protein is CASSVAGYSNQPQHF.

This chain links TRBV28 with TRBJ2-3; 7 bases line up with TRBD2. This CDR3 has 17 residues. Germline V gene lookup returns CDR1 MDHEN and CDR2 SYDVKM. Germline trimming cut 2 bases from V and 1 base from J; bases unmatched to any gene: 9. CDR3: CASSLGGLVSGTDTQYF. CDR3 in DNA: TGTGCCAGCAGTTTAGGTGGACTAGTTTCTGGCACAGATACGCAGTATTTT. Complete variable domain (other parts from reference TRBV28 and TRBJ2-3): DVKVTQSSRYLVKRTGEKVFLECVQDMDHENMFWYRQDPGLGLRLIYFSYDVKMKEKGDIPEGYSVSREKKERFSLILESASTNQTSMYLCASSLGGLVSGTDTQYFGPGTRLTVL.

This sequence joins TRBV4-3 and TRBJ2-7, with 9 bases fitting TRBD1. The CDR3 is 16 amino acids. The V gene end was trimmed by 1 base and the J gene end by 2 bases; junction bases not matched to a gene: 6. CDR1 and CDR2 from the germline V gene are LGHNA and YSLEER. The CDR3: CASSQGGGTGTYEQYF. Written as DNA, the CDR3 is TGCGCCAGCAGCCAAGGGGGGGGGACAGGGACCTACGAGCAGTACTTC.

The rearrangement uses TRBV5-1 and TRBJ2-7; 7 bases fit TRBD2. Trimming took 2 bases from V and 2 from J; bases not matched to a gene: 19. This CDR3 is built from 19 residues. Germline V lookup: CDR1 SGHRS, CDR2 YFSETQ. CDR3 protein: CASSFGGIVGNGFTYEQYF. Here the CDR3 DNA reads TGCGCCAGCAGCTTCGGGGGGATTGTCGGGAATGGTTTCACCTACGAGCAGTACTTC.

The J gene is TRBJ2-7, the V gene TRBV7-2, with 7 bases identical to TRBD1. This CDR3 region has 16 residues. Trimming cost V 6 bases and J 0 bases; bases outside gene matches: 11. The germline V gene encodes CDR1 SGHTA and CDR2 FQGNSA. CDR3 DNA: TGTGCCAGCAGAGGAGGACAGGACGCCCTCTCCTACGAGCAGTACTTC. Its translation is CASRGGQDALSYEQYF.

The genes are TRBV9 and TRBJ2-7; a possible D gene is TRBD2 (6 bases). This CDR3 contains 15 residues. V was cut by 4 bases and J by 4 bases, with 18 bases left in between. Germline CDR1 SGDLS, CDR2 YYNGEE. The CDR3 coding sequence is TGTGCCAGCAGCCCATCGGTTAGGGGAGGATACGAGCAGTACTTC. Its protein is CASSPSVRGGYEQYF. Full variable domain (missing parts from reference TRBV9 and TRBJ2-7): DSGVTQTPKHLITATGQRVTLRCSPRSGDLSVYWYQQSLDQGLQFLIQYYNGEERAKGNILERFSAQQFPDLHSELNLSSLELGDSALYFCASSPSVRGGYEQYFGPGTRLTVT.

The rearrangement joins TRBV21-1 to TRBJ2-2; the D call of TRBD2 is as the table states it, not checked on the DNA. TRBV21-1 is marked as a pseudogene. The CDR3 length is 16 residues. The CDR3: CASSEDGGETPGELFF. As DNA, the CDR3 is TGTGCCAGCAGCGAAGACGGCGGGGAGACCCCCGGGGAGCTGTTTTTT.

The chain recombines TRBV30 with TRBJ2-2; tentatively, D is TRBD1 or TRBD2 (6 bases each). The V end was cut by 2 bases, the J end by 6 bases, with 16 bases between. The germline V gene encodes CDR1 GTSNPN and CDR2 SVGIG (reference sequence). This CDR3 is built from 15 residues. The CDR3 loop reads CAWSPGGGLAGELFF. The CDR3 region has the DNA TGTGCCTGGAGTCCTGGAGGGGGGCTCGCCGGGGAGCTGTTTTTT.

The chain has TRBV29-1 and TRBJ2-7; TRBD1 is a possible D gene (7 bases). V shed 6 bases and J shed 2 bases, with 14 bases lying between them. Germline V CDR1 and CDR2: SQVTM, ANQGSEA. The length of the CDR3 is 13 residues. CDR3 protein: CSVFGGTAYEQYF. CDR3 coding DNA: TGCAGCGTCTTTGGGGGGACAGCCTACGAGCAGTACTTC.

The genes are TRBV9 and TRBJ2-5; no firm D call. With 0 bases removed from V and 5 bases from J, the gap between germline ends came to 14 bases. The CDR3 has 15 amino acids. Germline V gene data show CDR1 as SGDLS and CDR2 as YYNGEE. Here the CDR3 DNA reads TGTGCCAGCAGCGTAGGGGCTGGTCTAGGGGAGACCCAGTACTTC. This gives the protein CASSVGAGLGETQYF.